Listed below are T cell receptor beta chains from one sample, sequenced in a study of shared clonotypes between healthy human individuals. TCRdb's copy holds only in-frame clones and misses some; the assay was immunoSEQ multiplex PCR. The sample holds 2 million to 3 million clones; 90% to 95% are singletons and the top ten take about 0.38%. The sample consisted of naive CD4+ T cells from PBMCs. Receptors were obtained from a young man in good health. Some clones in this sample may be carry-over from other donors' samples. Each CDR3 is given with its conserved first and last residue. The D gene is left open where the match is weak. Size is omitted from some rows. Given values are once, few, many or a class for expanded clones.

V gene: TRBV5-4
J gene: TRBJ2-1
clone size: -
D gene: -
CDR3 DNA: TGTGCCAGCAGCAGCAGGGCCGCATCCCCCAATGAGCAGTTCTTC
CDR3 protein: CASSSRAASPNEQFF

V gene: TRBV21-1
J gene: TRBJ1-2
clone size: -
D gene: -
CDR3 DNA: TGTGCCAGCAGCAAAAGGGCGAATCTGAGGACGGGGACCGTTGGCTACACCTTC
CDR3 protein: CASSKRANLRTGTVGYTF

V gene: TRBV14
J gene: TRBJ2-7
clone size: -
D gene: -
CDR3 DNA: TGTGCCAGCAGCCACCAGGGGCAGGGGTACTACGAGCAGTACTTC
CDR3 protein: CASSHQGQGYYEQYF

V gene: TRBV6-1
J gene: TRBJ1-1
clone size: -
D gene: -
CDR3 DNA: TGTGCAGGGACGGCAGGATCTGAAGCTTTCTTT
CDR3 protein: CAGTAGSEAFF

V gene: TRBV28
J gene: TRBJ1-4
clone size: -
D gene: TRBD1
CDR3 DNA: TGTGCCAGCACCTCTCGGGGACAGGGGAATGAAAAACTGTTTTTT
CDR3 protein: CASTSRGQGNEKLFF

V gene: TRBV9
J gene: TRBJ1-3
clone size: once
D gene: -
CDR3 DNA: TGTGCCAGCAGCGCGGGAATCTCTGGAAACACCATATATTTT
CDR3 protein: CASSAGISGNTIYF

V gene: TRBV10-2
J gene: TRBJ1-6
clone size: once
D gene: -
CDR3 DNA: TGCGCCAGCAGTCAGACCAACACCGGTTCACCCCTCCACTTT
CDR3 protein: CASSQTNTGSPLHF

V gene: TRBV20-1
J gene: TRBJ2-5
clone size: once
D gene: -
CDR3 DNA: TGCAGTCCTACCGGGGCGGCAGAGCAGTACTTC
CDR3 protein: CSPTGAAEQYF

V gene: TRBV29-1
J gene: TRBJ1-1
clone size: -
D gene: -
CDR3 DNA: TGCAGCGTTCGGGAGCGGGAGCCGAACACTGAAGCTTTCTTT
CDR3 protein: CSVREREPNTEAFF

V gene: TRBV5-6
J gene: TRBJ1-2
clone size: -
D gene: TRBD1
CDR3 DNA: TGTGCCAGCAGCAGGGACAGGGGTAGGGCGGTTGGCTACACCTTC
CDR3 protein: CASSRDRGRAVGYTF

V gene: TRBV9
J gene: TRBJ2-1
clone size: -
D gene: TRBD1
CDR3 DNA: TGTGCCAGCAGCGTCGGGACAGATTCCTACAATGAGCAGTTCTTC
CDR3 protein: CASSVGTDSYNEQFF

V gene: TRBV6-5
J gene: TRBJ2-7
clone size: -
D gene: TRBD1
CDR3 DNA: TGTGCCAGCAGTTCATTACGGGACAGCCGACCTTACGAGCAGTACTTC
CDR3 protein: CASSSLRDSRPYEQYF

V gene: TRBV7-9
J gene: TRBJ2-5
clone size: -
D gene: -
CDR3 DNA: TGTGCCAGCAGTTCTGGGTCCGGGGAGACCCAGTACTTC
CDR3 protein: CASSSGSGETQYF

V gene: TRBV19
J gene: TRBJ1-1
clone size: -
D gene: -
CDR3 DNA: TGTGCCAGTAGTATCAGGCAGGGGACTGAAGCTTTCTTT
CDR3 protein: CASSIRQGTEAFF

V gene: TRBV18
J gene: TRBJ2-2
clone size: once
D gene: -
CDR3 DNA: TGTGCCAGCTCACGATCGAAGGGCACCGGGGAGCTGTTTTTT
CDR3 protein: CASSRSKGTGELFF